The source of this TCR beta chain is a study of T-cell reconstitution after alpha-beta-depleted transplantation in children. Preparation of the TCRbeta library used unique molecular identifiers. TCRdb recomputed calls from the PCR reads with MiXCR, one row per CDR3 protein. The data show some 350,000 distinct CDR3 sequences, approximately 10% seen once. This clonotype has only a few counts. This clonotype was obtained from a human donor who donated a stem cell graft to a child with acute lymphoblastic leukemia. The input for sequencing was PBMCs from the stem cell graft donor, taken from the stem cell graft.

The CDR3, as DNA: TGTGCCAGCTCACAGGGGAGCAGTTGGACCCAGTACTTC. Amino acids: CASSQGSSWTQYF. The V gene is TRBV18, the J gene TRBJ2-5; TRBD1 or TRBD2 may be the D gene (5 bases each). Trimming left V 4 bases short and J 7 bases short, with 13 bases between. From germline, CDR1 is KGHSH and CDR2 LQKENI. The CDR3 is 13 residues long.